What follows are 27 T cell receptor beta chains derived from one specimen sequenced in a study of blood T cell repertoires in COVID-19. Method: immunoSEQ multiplex PCR; TCRdb's copy keeps in-frame clones and lacks some. The sample includes under 100,000 clones, approximately 80% seen only once; the top ten take over 15%. Specimen: peripheral blood. The source is a man older than 75 with active or convalescent COVID-19.

The chain couples TRBV5-4 to TRBJ2-2; 8 bases align to TRBD1. There are 17 residues in the CDR3. V lost 1 base to trimming and J lost 3 bases; unmatched junction nucleotides: 8. The germline gives CDR1 SGHNT, CDR2 YYREEE (reference sequence). For the CDR3, the DNA is TGTGCCAGCAGCTTGCCGGGACAGGTCGGGGACACCGGGGAGCTGTTTTTT. This sequence encodes CASSLPGQVGDTGELFF.

The chain joins TRBV29-1 to TRBJ1-5, with no clear D. This CDR3 is 14 amino acids long. CDR1 is SQVTM, CDR2 ANQGSEA, per germline. Between the trimmed V and J ends, which lost 6 bases and 3 bases, there was a span of 15 bases. The CDR3 nucleotides read TGCAGCGTCGAGGACTCTGGACCCAATCAGCCCCAGCATTTT. As protein: CSVEDSGPNQPQHF.

The CDR3: CASSLFVGETQYF. CDR3 nucleotides: TGCGCCAGCAGCTTGTTTGTCGGAGAGACCCAGTACTTC. The chain combines TRBV5-1 with TRBJ2-5; D gene uncertain. V was pared by 1 base and J by 4 bases, with 8 bases between. Germline V gene data show CDR1 as SGHRS and CDR2 as YFSETQ. This CDR3 has 13 amino acids.

This sequence joins TRBV2 and TRBJ1-5; 7 bases are a match to TRBD1. CDR1 and CDR2 (germline): SNHLY, FYNNEI. J lost 3 bases, V lost 7 bases, and 6 bases had no gene match. The CDR3 length is 14 residues. The CDR3 coding sequence is TGTGCCAGCACCCAGGACAGGAACAATCAGCCCCAGCATTTT. Protein product: CASTQDRNNQPQHF.

The V gene is TRBV11-2, the J gene TRBJ1-2; D ambiguous. Trimming pared 0 bases from V and 0 bases from J, leaving 5 bases between. The germline gives CDR1 SGHAT, CDR2 FQNNGV. The CDR3 totals 14 residues. CDR3: CASSLEHSNYGYTF. In nucleotides, the CDR3 is TGTGCCAGCAGCTTAGAGCACTCTAACTATGGCTACACCTTC.

This chain connects TRBV10-3 to TRBJ1-2; a possible D gene is TRBD1 (6 bases). Deletions cut 4 bases from V and 4 bases from J, with 10 bases between. This CDR3 spans 13 amino acids. Germline V gives CDR1 ENHRY, CDR2 SYGVKD. DNA for the CDR3: TGTGCCATCAGTGGGGGAGGGGGCTATGGCTACACCTTC. It specifies CAISGGGGYGYTF.

The chain combines TRBV11-2 with TRBJ1-1; perhaps TRBD1 as D (5 bases). The germline V gene encodes CDR1 SGHAT and CDR2 FQNNGV. Between the trimmed V and J ends, which lost 5 bases and 3 bases, there was a span of 10 bases. CDR3 length: 13 residues. This chain's CDR3 is CASSIDRDTEAFF. The CDR3 bases are TGTGCCAGCAGCATCGACAGAGACACTGAAGCTTTCTTT.

This sequence joins TRBV20-1 and TRBJ2-3; TRBD2 agrees at 10 bases. Germline V gene sequence: CDR1 DFQATT, CDR2 SNEGSKA (reference sequence). J lost 4 bases, V lost 3 bases, and 7 bases had no gene match. The CDR3 runs to 15 residues. DNA for the CDR3: TGCAGTGCTAGTCAGCGGGGGGGCCCATCAGATACGCAGTATTTT. This translates into CSASQRGGPSDTQYF.

V usage is TRBV15 and J usage is TRBJ1-6; unclear D gene. CDR1 is LNHNV, CDR2 YYDKDF, per germline (reference sequence). The CDR3 loop spans 14 amino acids. V dropped 1 base and J dropped 5 bases, with 6 bases sitting between them. For the CDR3, the DNA is TGTGCCACCAGCAGAGGCCAGAATAATTCACCCCTCCACTTT. Translation: CATSRGQNNSPLHF.

The chain combines TRBV25-1 with TRBJ1-3; D is possibly TRBD1 (6 bases). V lost 5 bases and J lost 0, with 11 bases in between. Germline V gene sequence: CDR1 MGHDK, CDR2 SYGVNS. The CDR3 length is 15 residues. The CDR3 here is CASSPTGPSGNTIYF. The CDR3 nucleotides read TGTGCCAGCAGTCCGACAGGCCCCTCTGGAAACACCATATATTTT.

This clone came up once. The rearrangement uses TRBV19 and TRBJ1-3; 12 bases match TRBD1. V lost 3 bases to trimming and J lost 7 bases; unmatched junction nucleotides: 4. Germline CDR1 and CDR2: LNHDA and SQIVND (reference sequence). The CDR3 has 15 amino acids. The CDR3 here is CASSMGTGGKNTIYF. Written as DNA, the CDR3 is TGTGCCAGTAGTATGGGGACAGGGGGCAAGAACACCATATATTTT.

V and J are TRBV7-9 and TRBJ2-2, with a tentative D call TRBD1 (5 bases). The CDR3 spans 15 residues. Trimming stripped 2 bases from V and 5 bases from J, with 12 bases between. CDR1 SEHNR and CDR2 FQNEAQ come from the germline V gene (reference sequence). The CDR3 sequence: CASSLIRGTTGELFF. CDR3 nucleotide sequence: TGTGCCAGCAGCTTAATTAGGGGAACAACCGGGGAGCTGTTTTTT.

The CDR3: CASSESTQGGKDEQFF. CDR3 in DNA: TGCGCCAGCAGTGAGTCGACACAGGGGGGGAAAGATGAGCAGTTCTTC. The chain links TRBV10-1 to TRBJ2-1; weak D call: TRBD1 (8 bases). This CDR3 is built from 16 residues. Trimming pared 0 bases from V and 8 bases from J, leaving 17 bases between. From germline, CDR1 is WNHNN and CDR2 SYGVQD (reference sequence).

The rearrangement joins TRBV24-1 to TRBJ2-1; TRBD2 matches at 8 bases. V gave up 9 bases and J gave up 6 bases; unmatched junction bases: 9. The germline CDR1 and CDR2 sequences are KGHDR and SFDVKD. This CDR3 spans 14 amino acids. DNA for the CDR3: TGTGCCACCGCGGCGGGGGGTACCCCCAATGAGCAGTTCTTC. It encodes CATAAGGTPNEQFF.

A few counts support this clone. J is TRBJ1-2 and V is TRBV2; 7 positions match TRBD1. The length of the CDR3 is 13 residues. Germline-derived CDR1 and CDR2 are SNHLY and FYNNEI. V shed 6 bases and J 5 bases; nucleotides not matched to a gene: 6. Here the CDR3 reads CASRVGQSYGYTF. DNA for the CDR3: TGTGCCAGCAGAGTGGGACAGTCATATGGCTACACCTTC.

The chain has TRBV28 and TRBJ1-1; D is unresolved. The length of the CDR3 is 14 residues. V was pared by 8 bases and J by 3 bases, with 16 bases between. Germline V gene data show CDR1 as MDHEN and CDR2 as SYDVKM. The CDR3 nucleotides read TGTGCCAGCGAGGAGAGGGTCGGGGACACTGAAGCTTTCTTT. Residues: CASEERVGDTEAFF.

The chain joins TRBV24-1 to TRBJ2-1; 9 bases line up with TRBD2. CDR1 KGHDR and CDR2 SFDVKD come from the germline V gene. The V and J ends lost 2 bases and 8 bases, in that order; junction bases with no gene match: 15. The CDR3 loop spans 18 amino acids. The DNA for the CDR3 is TGTGCCACCAGTGATTCCTTGGGCGCGGGGGGGGCTAATGATGAGCAGTTCTTC. This gives the protein CATSDSLGAGGANDEQFF.

This sequence joins TRBV11-3 and TRBJ1-1; D is unclear. V dropped 1 base and J dropped 5 bases, with 5 bases sitting between them. Germline CDR1 is SGHNT and CDR2 is YENEEA. The CDR3 sequence is 12 residues long. CDR3 DNA: TGTGCCAGCAGCTTAGCCAGAACTGAAGCTTTCTTT. Translating it yields CASSLARTEAFF.

The genes are TRBV11-2 and TRBJ1-2, with TRBD1 identical over 9 bases. V was clipped by 5 bases and J by 1 base; unmatched bases: 8. This CDR3 has 16 amino acids. Germline V lookup: CDR1 SGHAT, CDR2 FQNNGV. The CDR3 loop is CASSKRQGEINYGYTF. CDR3 bases: TGTGCCAGCAGCAAACGACAGGGGGAGATTAACTATGGCTACACCTTC.

V gene TRBV19 combines with J gene TRBJ1-5; no definite D call. Germline V gene lookup returns CDR1 LNHDA and CDR2 SQIVND (reference sequence). The V and J ends lost 0 bases and 7 bases respectively, with 7 bases between them. The CDR3 runs to 13 residues. The CDR3 region is CASSIDGGQPQHF. CDR3 DNA sequence: TGTGCCAGTAGTATAGATGGAGGGCAGCCCCAGCATTTT.

This chain links TRBV29-1 with TRBJ1-1; perhaps TRBD1 as D (6 bases). This CDR3 has 13 amino acids. V lost 5 bases, J lost 6 bases, and 16 bases lay in between. CDR1 and CDR2 (germline): SQVTM, ANQGSEA. CDR3 nucleotides: TGCAGCGTTATCGGCCAGGGGCGCGCTGAAGCTTTCTTT. Encoded protein: CSVIGQGRAEAFF.

This chain links TRBV6-1 with TRBJ2-4; TRBD1 aligns across 7 bases. Germline V gene data show CDR1 as MNHNS and CDR2 as SASEGT. The CDR3 sequence is 14 residues long. With V trimmed by 0 bases and J by 15 bases, 11 bases remained unmatched. The CDR3 nucleotides are TGTGCCAGCAGTGAAGCCTACGAACGACAGGGCCGGTACTTC. As protein: CASSEAYERQGRYF.

J is TRBJ2-5 and V is TRBV30; 11 bases match TRBD2. The germline V gene has CDR1 GTSNPN and CDR2 SVGIG (reference sequence). Trimming removed 0 bases from V and 5 bases from J; junction bases left unmatched: 11. The CDR3 extends over 17 amino acids. The CDR3 loop is CAWSVSGTSGTTETQYF. CDR3 bases: TGTGCCTGGAGTGTTTCCGGGACTAGCGGCACTACCGAGACCCAGTACTTC.

J is TRBJ2-1 and V is TRBV5-1; no firm D call. The CDR3 consists of 11 residues. The V end was cut by 6 bases, the J end by 6 bases, with 7 bases between. Germline V gives CDR1 SGHRS, CDR2 YFSETQ. CDR3 region: CASNYGNEQFF. For the CDR3, the DNA is TGCGCCAGCAACTATGGCAATGAGCAGTTCTTC.

This clone was observed once. This chain joins TRBV10-2 and TRBJ1-6; 8 bases are shared with TRBD1. Trimming at V came to 7 bases and at J to 9 bases, leaving 14 bases not matched to a gene. Per germline, CDR1 WSHSY and CDR2 SAAADI. The CDR3 spans 16 residues. CDR3 residues: CASKDRVGMLGSPLHF. The CDR3 nucleotides read TGCGCCAGCAAGGACAGGGTGGGGATGCTGGGTTCACCCCTCCACTTT.

The chain is built from TRBV28 and TRBJ1-2; tentatively, D is TRBD1 (6 bases). Germline CDR1 MDHEN, CDR2 SYDVKM. The CDR3 totals 12 residues. The V end lost 7 bases, the J end lost 7 bases, and 13 bases lay between the germline ends. CDR3 protein: CASNPGVFGYTF. The CDR3 nucleotides read TGTGCCAGCAATCCAGGGGTTTTTGGCTACACCTTC.

CDR3 in DNA: TGCGCCAGCAGCTTGACCGGTAGCGCTGGAAACACCATATATTTT. It codes for CASSLTGSAGNTIYF. The gene calls are TRBV5-1 and TRBJ1-3; D remains ambiguous. Trimming stripped 1 base from V and 2 bases from J, with 10 bases between. The CDR3 is made up of 15 amino acids. Germline CDR1 reads SGHRS; CDR2 reads YFSETQ.